The entry that follows covers one TCR beta chain sequence. TCRdb's table, derived via immunoSEQ multiplex PCR, lists solely in-frame clones and lacks some. The data show roughly 30,000 clones, about 92% seen once. Germline values: CDR1 SGHDT, CDR2 YYEEEE. The trim removed 2 bases at V and 6 bases at J, leaving 12 bases unmatched. This CDR3 is 16 amino acids long. These data come from a study of T cell changes during pregnancy in multiple sclerosis. The receptor was derived from a female donor with multiple sclerosis, enrolled in a pregnancy study. The chain uses TRBV5-6 and TRBJ2-7; TRBD2 matches at 9 bases. The specimen was CD4+ T cells from peripheral blood mononuclear cells, collected in the second trimester of pregnancy. CDR3 region: CASSFASGTLGGEQYF. The CDR3 DNA sequence: TGTGCCAGCAGCTTCGCTAGCGGGACCCTAGGGGGCGAGCAGTACTTC.